These T cell receptor beta chains were read from a single sample in a study of shared clonotypes between healthy human individuals. Profiled with immunoSEQ multiplex PCR; TCRdb holds only in-frame clones, not every one. The data show about half a million clones, around 79% seen once. Sequenced: PBMCs. Receptors were obtained from a woman aged 40 to 50 in good health. Some clones in this sample may be carry-over from other donors' samples. Each CDR3 is given with its conserved first and last residue. The D gene is left open where the match is weak. Clone size is shown for a subset of rows, as once, few, many or a class of expanded clone.

clone size: -; V gene: TRBV21-1; J gene: TRBJ2-7; D gene: -; CDR3 protein: CASSKVRDRPTNYEQYF; CDR3 DNA: TGTGCCAGCAGCAAAGTAAGGGACAGGCCCACTAACTACGAGCAGTACTTC
clone size: -; V gene: TRBV21-1; J gene: TRBJ2-1; D gene: -; CDR3 protein: CASSTGPSSYNEQFF; CDR3 DNA: TGTGCCAGCAGCACCGGACCAAGCTCCTACAATGAGCAGTTCTTC
clone size: -; V gene: TRBV5-4; J gene: TRBJ1-1; D gene: -; CDR3 protein: CASSLGSGGTEAFF; CDR3 DNA: TGTGCCAGCAGCTTGGGTTCGGGGGGCACTGAAGCTTTCTTT
clone size: -; V gene: TRBV7-9; J gene: TRBJ2-3; D gene: -; CDR3 protein: CASRLVRTTDTQYF; CDR3 DNA: TGTGCCAGCAGATTAGTTCGCACCACAGATACGCAGTATTTT
clone size: few; V gene: TRBV7-2; J gene: TRBJ2-5; D gene: TRBD2; CDR3 protein: CASSSRTSGFQETQYF; CDR3 DNA: TGTGCCAGCAGTTCAAGGACTAGCGGATTCCAAGAGACCCAGTACTTC
clone size: -; V gene: TRBV19; J gene: TRBJ1-5; D gene: -; CDR3 protein: CASSIRGVSQPQHF; CDR3 DNA: TGTGCCAGTAGTATACGGGGGGTCAGCCAGCCCCAGCATTTT
clone size: many; V gene: TRBV30; J gene: TRBJ1-2; D gene: -; CDR3 protein: CAWSPGLSYGYTF; CDR3 DNA: TGTGCCTGGAGTCCTGGCTTAAGCTATGGCTACACCTTC
clone size: once; V gene: TRBV4-1; J gene: TRBJ2-7; D gene: -; CDR3 protein: CASSQIVGRRLEQYF; CDR3 DNA: TGCGCCAGCAGCCAGATTGTAGGTCGGCGTCTCGAGCAGTACTTC
clone size: few; V gene: TRBV7-3; J gene: TRBJ2-1; D gene: -; CDR3 protein: CASSLLGLVGGNEQFF; CDR3 DNA: TGTGCCAGCAGCTTACTCGGCTTAGTGGGAGGCAATGAGCAGTTCTTC
clone size: -; V gene: TRBV28; J gene: TRBJ1-1; D gene: -; CDR3 protein: CASSRLSGGTEAFF; CDR3 DNA: TGTGCCAGCTCCCGTCTCAGCGGGGGCACTGAAGCTTTCTTT
clone size: -; V gene: TRBV11-3; J gene: TRBJ2-1; D gene: TRBD1; CDR3 protein: CASSLVSTGGLGEQFF; CDR3 DNA: TGTGCCAGCAGCTTAGTTTCCACAGGGGGCTTGGGCGAGCAGTTCTTC
clone size: -; V gene: TRBV30; J gene: TRBJ2-3; D gene: -; CDR3 protein: CAWSVGAATDTQYF; CDR3 DNA: TGTGCCTGGAGTGTTGGGGCGGCCACAGATACGCAGTATTTT
clone size: -; V gene: TRBV2; J gene: TRBJ1-1; D gene: -; CDR3 protein: CASSVDLLNTEAFF; CDR3 DNA: TGTGCCAGCAGTGTAGATTTGCTGAACACTGAAGCTTTCTTT
clone size: -; V gene: TRBV10-3; J gene: TRBJ2-1; D gene: -; CDR3 protein: CAISAARGLGENEQFF; CDR3 DNA: TGTGCCATCAGTGCGGCTAGGGGTCTAGGGGAAAATGAGCAGTTCTTC
clone size: few; V gene: TRBV5-1; J gene: TRBJ1-1; D gene: TRBD1; CDR3 protein: CASSGQGAYSEAFF; CDR3 DNA: TGCGCCAGCAGCGGACAGGGGGCCTATTCTGAAGCTTTCTTT
clone size: once; V gene: TRBV28; J gene: TRBJ2-2; D gene: -; CDR3 protein: CASMTGNTGELFF; CDR3 DNA: TGTGCCAGCATGACCGGGAACACCGGGGAGCTGTTTTTT
clone size: -; V gene: TRBV28; J gene: TRBJ1-5; D gene: TRBD1; CDR3 protein: CASSIWTGGLGNQPQHF; CDR3 DNA: TGTGCCAGCAGTATTTGGACAGGGGGCCTTGGCAATCAGCCCCAGCATTTT
clone size: -; V gene: TRBV7-2; J gene: TRBJ2-5; D gene: TRBD2; CDR3 protein: CASSSPAGARETQYF; CDR3 DNA: TGTGCCAGCAGCAGCCCGGCGGGAGCAAGGGAGACCCAGTACTTC
clone size: -; V gene: TRBV5-6; J gene: TRBJ1-3; D gene: -; CDR3 protein: CASSFGGARGNTIYF; CDR3 DNA: TGTGCCAGCAGCTTCGGGGGGGCGAGAGGAAACACCATATATTTT
clone size: few; V gene: TRBV11-3; J gene: TRBJ2-2; D gene: TRBD1; CDR3 protein: CASSVTGQGNTGELFF; CDR3 DNA: TGTGCCAGCAGCGTCACGGGACAGGGGAACACCGGGGAGCTGTTTTTT
clone size: -; V gene: TRBV7-8; J gene: TRBJ1-1; D gene: TRBD1; CDR3 protein: CASSYGSATGSTEAFF; CDR3 DNA: TGTGCCAGCAGCTACGGTTCGGCGACAGGGAGCACTGAAGCTTTCTTT
clone size: -; V gene: TRBV6-6; J gene: TRBJ2-4; D gene: -; CDR3 protein: CASSTPPVAKNIQYF; CDR3 DNA: TGTGCCAGCAGTACCCCCCCGGTTGCCAAAAACATTCAGTACTTC
clone size: -; V gene: TRBV5-4; J gene: TRBJ1-4; D gene: TRBD1; CDR3 protein: CASSSGQGVNEKLFF; CDR3 DNA: TGTGCCAGCAGCTCGGGACAGGGTGTAAATGAAAAACTGTTTTTT
clone size: -; V gene: TRBV21-1; J gene: TRBJ2-7; D gene: -; CDR3 protein: CARSPGLAGEGPCEQYF; CDR3 DNA: TGTGCCAGATCTCCGGGACTAGCGGGAGAGGGGCCCTGCGAGCAGTACTTC
clone size: few; V gene: TRBV6-5; J gene: TRBJ1-1; D gene: -; CDR3 protein: CASSLRLNTEAFF; CDR3 DNA: TGTGCCAGCAGTTTACGACTGAACACTGAAGCTTTCTTT
clone size: -; V gene: TRBV7-3; J gene: TRBJ2-7; D gene: -; CDR3 protein: CASSKGPSYEQYF; CDR3 DNA: TGTGCCAGCAGCAAAGGGCCCTCCTACGAGCAGTACTTC
clone size: many; V gene: TRBV5-1; J gene: TRBJ2-5; D gene: -; CDR3 protein: CASSLDLQIQETQYF; CDR3 DNA: TGCGCCAGCAGCTTGGACCTCCAGATACAAGAGACCCAGTACTTC
clone size: -; V gene: TRBV1; J gene: TRBJ2-3; D gene: -; CDR3 protein: CTSSQDTRESTDTQYF; CDR3 DNA: TGCACCAGCAGCCAAGATACGCGGGAGAGCACAGATACGCAGTATTTT
clone size: -; V gene: TRBV4-3; J gene: TRBJ2-3; D gene: TRBD2; CDR3 protein: CASSQAPSGTSDTQYF; CDR3 DNA: TGCGCCAGCAGCCAAGCCCCAAGCGGGACTTCAGATACGCAGTATTTT
clone size: -; V gene: TRBV7-9; J gene: TRBJ2-7; D gene: -; CDR3 protein: CASSSSGPQYF; CDR3 DNA: TGTGCCAGCAGCTCCTCCGGGCCTCAGTACTTC